This TCR beta chain was identified in a study of T cell responses to AZD1222 COVID-19 vaccine. The length of the CDR3 is 14 residues. Per the germline V gene, CDR1 is SNHLY and CDR2 is FYNNEI. Trimming removed 4 bases from V and 5 bases from J, with 12 bases in between. Libraries were prepared by immunoSEQ multiplex PCR; TCRdb keeps only in-frame clonotypes and omits some of them. Here the sample spans some 200,000 clones, approximately 90% being singletons. General observations from the study: Sampling that yielded the repertoires occurred only after the peak T cell response. Baseline seropositivity characterized only a handful of AZD1222 recipients. There were mostly white British donors and more females than males, and clonal diversity was possibly underestimated. With two AZD1222 doses given, Spike-specific TCR breadth and depth both rose.

On this clone: Its antigen remains unknown.

The source is an adult in good health. Here the sequenced sample was peripheral blood, taken on day 0 of AZD1222 vaccination. This chain links TRBV2 with TRBJ1-5; a possible D gene is TRBD1 (5 bases). CDR3 region: CASSGWGSHQPQHF. DNA for the CDR3: TGTGCCAGCAGTGGTTGGGGGTCCCATCAGCCCCAGCATTTT.